These T cell receptor beta chains were read from a single sample in a study of glioma-infiltrating T cells after dendritic cell vaccination. This table comes from immunoSEQ multiplex PCR, and its TCRdb copy is limited to in-frame clones, with some not included. The sample consists of some 73,000 clones, over 75% of them appearing once. This specimen was blood, taken before dendritic cell vaccination. The receptors were gathered from a human donor with glioblastoma. Both conserved end residues are part of each CDR3. The D gene is left open where the match is weak. Only part of the rows carry a size: once, few, many, or a class if the clone is expanded.

clone_size | d_call | j_call | v_call | cdr3_nt | cdr3_aa
- | - | TRBJ1-2 | TRBV2 | TGTGCCAGCAGTGTTTGGGACTCCGGTTTAAACTACACCTTC | CASSVWDSGLNYTF
- | TRBD2 | TRBJ2-3 | TRBV10-3 | TGTGCCATCAGAGGACTAGCGGGGGGTAACGCAGATACGCAGTATTTT | CAIRGLAGGNADTQYF
- | TRBD2 | TRBJ2-1 | TRBV6-5 | TGTGCCAGCAGTGCCTCTAGCGGAGCCTACAATGAGCAGTTCTTC | CASSASSGAYNEQFF
- | TRBD1 | TRBJ1-1 | TRBV5-1 | TGCGCCAGCAGCTCGGCAATCAGGGGGAGAGAGACTGAAGCTTTCTTT | CASSSAIRGRETEAFF
few | - | TRBJ1-4 | TRBV6-6 | TGTGCCAGCAGTTCCCTTACAGGGACGTACGAAAAACTGTTTTTT | CASSSLTGTYEKLFF
- | - | TRBJ2-6 | TRBV27 | TGTGCCAGCAGAACAGGGTTTCCTGCTGATTCTGGGGCCAACGTCCTGACTTTC | CASRTGFPADSGANVLTF
- | - | TRBJ1-1 | TRBV19 | TGTGCCAGTACCCGGGGGAACACTGAAGCTTTCTTT | CASTRGNTEAFF
- | TRBD1 | TRBJ2-1 | TRBV10-1 | TGCGCCAGCAGTGCACCGGGACAGGGAGCCTACAATGAGCAGTTCTTC | CASSAPGQGAYNEQFF
- | TRBD1 | TRBJ2-1 | TRBV14 | TGTGCCAGCAGCCAAGTGGCTACAATTACGGGACAGGACTACAATGAGCAGTTCTTC | CASSQVATITGQDYNEQFF
- | - | TRBJ2-6 | TRBV6-5 | TGTGCCAGCAGTTACTCTACGGGGTACGGGGCCAACGTCCTGACTTTC | CASSYSTGYGANVLTF
few | - | TRBJ1-5 | TRBV19 | TGTGCCAGTAGTATTCTATACCATCAGCCCCAGCATTTT | CASSILYHQPQHF
- | TRBD1 | TRBJ1-1 | TRBV29-1 | TGCAGCGTTGTCCTCGGGACAGCGAACACTGAAGCTTTCTTT | CSVVLGTANTEAFF
- | TRBD2 | TRBJ2-4 | TRBV2 | TGTGCCAGCAACCCGGGACTAGCGGGAGGGGGCAAAAACATTCAGTACTTC | CASNPGLAGGGKNIQYF
- | - | TRBJ1-1 | TRBV6-6 | TGTGCCAGCAGCTCCCAGGATAACACTGAAGCTTTCTTT | CASSSQDNTEAFF
- | - | TRBJ1-1 | TRBV2 | TGTGCCAGCAGTACAGGGTCCGGCGTGAACACTGAAGCTTTCTTT | CASSTGSGVNTEAFF
- | TRBD1 | TRBJ1-1 | TRBV27 | TGTGCCAGCAGTTTTCCAGGGGGCACTGAAGCTTTCTTT | CASSFPGGTEAFF
- | TRBD1 | TRBJ1-4 | TRBV18 | TGTGCCAGCTCCCAGACAGGGGGCGGTGAAAAACTGTTTTTT | CASSQTGGGEKLFF
- | - | TRBJ2-1 | TRBV5-1 | TGCGCCAGCAGCTCACAGAAGAGTTACAATGAGCAGTTCTTC | CASSSQKSYNEQFF
- | - | TRBJ2-7 | TRBV7-9 | TGTGCCAGCAGCTTATGGCGCGCCATAGGGGGATACGAGCAGTACTTC | CASSLWRAIGGYEQYF
once | - | TRBJ1-1 | TRBV7-2 | TGTGCCAGCAGCCCTAGGCCTACAGGGATGAACACTGAAGCTTTCTTT | CASSPRPTGMNTEAFF
few | - | TRBJ2-1 | TRBV30 | TGTGCCTCCAAACTTACCCCAGGGGTCTACAATGAGCAGTTCTTC | CASKLTPGVYNEQFF
- | - | TRBJ2-1 | TRBV5-4 | TGTGCCAGCAGCCCCTCCTCCGACACCAGCTACAATGAGCAGTTCTTC | CASSPSSDTSYNEQFF
few | TRBD2 | TRBJ2-2 | TRBV9 | TGTGCCAGCAGCCAAAACCTAGCGGGGGCCTTGAACACCGGGGAGCTGTTTTTT | CASSQNLAGALNTGELFF
- | - | TRBJ2-2 | TRBV19 | TGTGCCAGTAGTATGATCGCAGGGTGGGGTACCGGGGAGCTGTTTTTT | CASSMIAGWGTGELFF
- | - | TRBJ2-3 | TRBV6-5 | TGTGCCAGCCGGCAGGGAAGCACAGATACGCAGTATTTT | CASRQGSTDTQYF
- | - | TRBJ1-4 | TRBV27 | TGTGCCAGCAGCGATACCCCACCCACCAACCTCGCAAGACTTAATGAAAAACTGTTTTTT | CASSDTPPTNLARLNEKLFF
- | TRBD1 | TRBJ1-2 | TRBV10-3 | TGTGCCATCAGTGACCCCGGACAGGGGGGTAAGCAGGGTGGCTACACCTTC | CAISDPGQGGKQGGYTF
- | - | TRBJ1-5 | TRBV12-5 | TGTGCTAGTGGCCCCTCGGGGAATGGCAATCAGCCCCAGCATTTT | CASGPSGNGNQPQHF
- | TRBD1 | TRBJ2-6 | TRBV27 | TGTGCCAGCAGTCACGGACAGGGATTCTCTGGGGCCAACGTCCTGACTTTC | CASSHGQGFSGANVLTF
- | - | TRBJ1-1 | TRBV11-2 | TGTGCCAGCAGCTTTAGGAACACTGAAGCTTTCTTT | CASSFRNTEAFF
- | TRBD2 | TRBJ2-2 | TRBV11-2 | TGTGCCAGCAGTTTAGCGGGGGGGGACACCGGGGAGCTGTTTTTT | CASSLAGGDTGELFF
- | - | TRBJ2-6 | TRBV5-1 | TGCGCCAGCAGCCTAGAGGCGGCCTCTGGGGCCAACGTCCTGACTTTC | CASSLEAASGANVLTF
once | - | TRBJ1-5 | TRBV13 | TGTGCCAGCAGCTTCTCAGGGTTAAGCAATCAGCCCCAGCATTTT | CASSFSGLSNQPQHF
- | - | TRBJ1-2 | TRBV5-1 | TGCGCCAGCAGCATTGGATTCAGGGGAGATGGCTACACCTTC | CASSIGFRGDGYTF
- | - | TRBJ2-1 | TRBV30 | TGTGCCTGGAGACCCAGCGGGCTATACAATGAGCAGTTCTTC | CAWRPSGLYNEQFF
- | - | TRBJ1-4 | TRBV5-6 | TGTGCCAGCAGCTTCGGTATTGGGGGGTTCACTAATGAAAAACTGTTTTTT | CASSFGIGGFTNEKLFF
few | - | TRBJ1-1 | TRBV19 | TGTGCCAGTAGTAAGACAGCGTTGAACACTGAAGCTTTCTTT | CASSKTALNTEAFF
- | - | TRBJ1-5 | TRBV6-5 | TGTGCCAGCAGTCGGGACACCAATCAGCCCCAGCATTTT | CASSRDTNQPQHF
- | - | TRBJ2-3 | TRBV6-6 | TGTGCCAGCAGCCTTAGCACAGATACGCAGTATTTT | CASSLSTDTQYF
- | TRBD1 | TRBJ2-1 | TRBV6-5 | TGTGCCAGCAGCAGAGGACAGGCCTCTCGGGAGTTCTTC | CASSRGQASREFF
once | TRBD2 | TRBJ2-1 | TRBV14 | TGTGCCAGCAGCCAAACGTCCGGGACTAGCGGGGTCAATGAGCAGTTCTTC | CASSQTSGTSGVNEQFF
- | TRBD1 | TRBJ2-5 | TRBV6-5 | TGTGCCAGCAGCTGGGGGACAGGGCGGGAGACCCAGTACTTC | CASSWGTGRETQYF
- | - | TRBJ2-5 | TRBV5-1 | TGCGCCAGCAGCTTGGGGCAGTACCAAGAGACCCAGTACTTC | CASSLGQYQETQYF
once | - | TRBJ1-3 | TRBV6-1 | TGTGCCAGCAGTGAACAGTTAGGAGTCTCTGGAAACACCATATATTTT | CASSEQLGVSGNTIYF
- | - | TRBJ1-5 | TRBV5-5 | TGTGCCAGCAGCTTGGCCGGAGTTCCGAATCAGCCCCAGCATTTT | CASSLAGVPNQPQHF
- | TRBD1 | TRBJ2-3 | TRBV5-8 | TGTGCCAGCAGCTTACAGGGGCCACCTAGCACAGATACGCAGTATTTT | CASSLQGPPSTDTQYF
- | TRBD2 | TRBJ2-2 | TRBV5-1 | TGCGCCAGCAGCTTCGGGGGGGGGAACACCGGGGAGCTGTTTTTT | CASSFGGGNTGELFF
- | - | TRBJ1-4 | TRBV16 | TGTGCCAGCAGCCAATCGGACAGACCAAATGAAAAACTGTTTTTT | CASSQSDRPNEKLFF
- | TRBD1 | TRBJ1-2 | TRBV19 | TGTGCCAGTAGTTCCACAGGGGGCGGGGGTAACTATGGCTACACCTTC | CASSSTGGGGNYGYTF
- | - | TRBJ1-5 | TRBV15 | TGTGCCACCAGCAGCGTAGGGGGAGATGCTCAGCCCCAGCATTTT | CATSSVGGDAQPQHF
few | TRBD1 | TRBJ2-2 | TRBV7-9 | TGTGCCAGCAGCCCCGACAGGGGCATCACCGGGGAGCTGTTTTTT | CASSPDRGITGELFF
- | TRBD1 | TRBJ2-5 | TRBV27 | TGTGCCAGCAGGGGACTCGGGACAGGGCGCAAGACCCAGTACTTC | CASRGLGTGRKTQYF